This TCR beta chain derives from a study of T-cell memory formation after mild COVID-19. As for the study in general: In these data, TCR clusters were largely donor specific.

Study-wide points: Whether second-wave clones peaking at day 37 were SARS-CoV-2 specific went unconfirmed.

The CDR3 has 16 amino acids. Germline CDR1 LGHNA, CDR2 YSLEER. V lost 3 bases to trimming and J lost 1 base; unmatched junction nucleotides: 1. Using constant-segment primers, 5'RACE produced TCR alpha and TCR beta cDNA libraries carrying sample barcodes and UMIs. TCRdb reanalysed the 5' RACE reads using MiXCR and keeps one entry per CDR3 protein. The repertoire holds 470,000 or so distinct CDR3 sequences, with 15% to 20% as singletons. By share, this clonotype ranks as medium-sized (0.01 to 0.1%). The antigen remains undetermined. The chain has TRBV4-3 and TRBJ2-6, with 9 nucleotides matching TRBD2. The origin of this receptor is a man younger than 35 who had mild COVID-19 (a few samples of this study predate the infection). Cell type and time point are not known. Sequencing was performed on PBMCs or a T cell subset sorted from them (not recorded which). CDR3 residues: CASSQTSGSGANVLTF. The CDR3 bases are TGCGCCAGCAGCCAGACTAGCGGTTCTGGGGCCAACGTCCTGACTTTC.